A single sample is the source of the 14 T cell receptor beta chains below, sequenced in a study of blood T cell repertoires in COVID-19. Only in-frame clones appear in the TCRdb table, and some are missing; sequencing was by immunoSEQ multiplex PCR. The data hold hundreds of thousands of clones, with about 91% observed a single time. The sample comprised peripheral blood. Receptors were obtained from a man younger than 35 with COVID-19, enrolled during active disease.

This CDR3 is CSVESGTGAVKLFF. In DNA form, the CDR3 reads TGCAGCGTTGAATCCGGGACAGGGGCGGTAAAACTGTTTTTT. The chain joins TRBV29-1 to TRBJ1-4, with 10 bases identical to TRBD1. Germline V gives CDR1 SQVTM, CDR2 ANQGSEA. The CDR3 consists of 14 residues. With 2 bases clipped from V and 10 bases from J, the junction kept 7 bases outside the gene matches.

This chain links TRBV11-3 with TRBJ2-1, with D perhaps TRBD1 (6 bases). CDR1 is SGHNT, CDR2 YENEEA, per germline. The CDR3 has 16 residues. V was pared by 4 bases and J by 4 bases, with 17 bases between. The CDR3, as DNA: TGTGCCAGCAGCTCCGCAGGGGTCCCACCGTACAATGAGCAGTTCTTC. The encoded protein is CASSSAGVPPYNEQFF.

The V and J genes are TRBV6-1 and TRBJ2-1, with 12 nucleotides matching TRBD2. The CDR3 runs 16 residues. Germline values: CDR1 MNHNS, CDR2 SASEGT. The J segment lost 9 bases and the V segment lost 2 bases, leaving 8 bases of the junction unmatched. The CDR3 is CASSEMLAGGLGEQFF. Here the CDR3 DNA reads TGTGCCAGCAGTGAAATGCTAGCGGGAGGGCTCGGTGAGCAGTTCTTC.

This chain connects TRBV27 to TRBJ2-1, with 13 nucleotides matching TRBD2. The CDR3 sequence is 14 residues long. Germline CDR1 reads MNHEY; CDR2 reads SMNVEV (reference sequence). The V gene end was trimmed by 4 bases and the J gene end by 6 bases; junction bases not matched to a gene: 0. The CDR3 region is CASSWTSGGNEQFF. CDR3 sequence (DNA): TGTGCCAGCAGTTGGACTAGCGGGGGCAATGAGCAGTTCTTC.

The chain carries TRBV4-2 and TRBJ2-7; D may be TRBD2 (6 bases). Germline-derived CDR1 and CDR2 are LGHNA and YNFKEQ. This CDR3 comprises 13 residues. V shed 0 bases and J shed 6 bases, with 9 bases lying between them. The DNA for the CDR3 is TGTGCCAGCAGCCAAGAGCGGGGTTCCGAGCAGTACTTC. Amino acids: CASSQERGSEQYF.

V usage is TRBV15 and J usage is TRBJ1-2, with 7 bases fitting TRBD1. The CDR3 runs 14 residues. The J segment lost 4 bases and the V segment lost 7 bases, leaving 9 bases of the junction unmatched. In germline, CDR1 is LNHNV, CDR2 YYDKDF (reference sequence). The DNA of the CDR3 is TGTGCCACCAACCCGACAGGGATTAGCTATGGCTACACCTTC. Amino acid sequence: CATNPTGISYGYTF.

V and J are TRBV30 and TRBJ1-6; D is possibly TRBD1 (6 bases). V was trimmed by 2 bases and J by 10 bases, leaving 18 bases between them. The germline CDR1 and CDR2 sequences are GTSNPN and SVGIG (reference sequence). This CDR3 has 15 residues. CDR3 DNA sequence: TGTGCCTGGAGTAAAGGGGGAGGGAGGGAATCACCCCTCCACTTT. Protein sequence: CAWSKGGGRESPLHF.

This clone appeared a single time. The J gene is TRBJ1-1, the V gene TRBV2, with D possibly TRBD1 on 5 matching bases. The CDR3 loop spans 13 amino acids. With 6 bases removed from V and 3 bases from J, the gap between germline ends came to 11 bases. Germline V gene data show CDR1 as SNHLY and CDR2 as FYNNEI. DNA of the CDR3: TGTGCCAGCAGCATGGAGGGGTACACTGAAGCTTTCTTT. Translated: CASSMEGYTEAFF.

The CDR3 is CASSIATRGIYGYTF. DNA of the CDR3: TGTGCCAGTAGTATAGCAACCAGGGGTATCTATGGCTACACCTTC. The V and J genes are TRBV19 and TRBJ1-2, with D maybe TRBD1 (6 bases). The germline gives CDR1 LNHDA, CDR2 SQIVND (reference sequence). Trimming removed 1 base at V and 4 bases at J, with 13 bases between. This CDR3 is built from 15 residues.

The chain combines TRBV19 with TRBJ2-2; 8 bases match TRBD2. After removal of 5 bases from V and 1 base from J, the junction contained 3 bases not matched to a gene. From germline, CDR1 is LNHDA and CDR2 SQIVND (reference sequence). CDR3 size: 15 residues. The CDR3 DNA sequence: TGTGCCAGTAGTCGGGAGGGGGGGAACACCGGGGAGCTGTTTTTT. Residues: CASSREGGNTGELFF.

The chain couples TRBV19 to TRBJ2-2; D unclear. V was trimmed by 2 bases and J by 4 bases, leaving 5 bases between them. CDR1 is LNHDA and CDR2 is SQIVND in the germline V gene (reference sequence). CDR3 length: 13 residues. The chain's CDR3 is CASSIYSTGELFF. The DNA for the CDR3 is TGTGCCAGTAGTATATACAGCACCGGGGAGCTGTTTTTT.

V gene TRBV5-1 combines with J gene TRBJ1-2, with D unclear. The CDR3 has 12 residues. Trimming took 4 bases from V and 10 from J, leaving 14 bases between them. CDR1 and CDR2 (germline): SGHRS, YFSETQ. CDR3: CASSPRREDYTF. CDR3 bases: TGCGCCAGCAGCCCCAGGCGGGAAGACTACACCTTC.

The chain carries TRBV11-2 and TRBJ2-7; 8 nucleotides match TRBD1. The ends lost 2 bases at V and 6 bases at J; junction bases unmatched: 12. The CDR3 contains 16 residues. CDR1 and CDR2 from the germline V gene are SGHAT and FQNNGV. The chain's CDR3 is CASSLTGQVLQGEQYF. The CDR3 DNA reads TGTGCCAGCAGCTTAACGGGACAGGTGCTCCAAGGCGAGCAGTACTTC.

The V gene is TRBV7-2, the J gene TRBJ1-1; TRBD1 aligns across 9 bases. Germline CDR1 and CDR2: SGHTA and FQGNSA. The CDR3 length is 15 residues. J lost 1 base, V lost 3 bases, and 3 bases had no gene match. The chain's CDR3 is CASSFRQGGNTEAFF. The CDR3 DNA follows: TGTGCCAGCAGCTTTCGACAGGGGGGGAACACTGAAGCTTTCTTT.